This TCR beta chain originates from a study of CD8 T cells in Susac syndrome. About the study: At blood draw, Susac syndrome patients were therapy-naive, on corticosteroids, or on intravenous immunoglobulin alone.

TEMRA cells underwent FACS enrichment and CD8+ and CD4+ T cells underwent negative isolation. The CDR3 has 16 residues. Trimming at V came to 0 bases and at J to 5 bases, leaving 4 bases not matched to a gene. Germline CDR1 reads SGHRS; CDR2 reads YFSETQ. An amount of RNA that ranged from roughly 0.5 to 1 ug was reverse transcribed with random hexamers. TCRdb itself ran the immunoSEQ multiplex PCR reads through MiXCR, one entry per CDR3 protein. The data contain approximately 79,000 distinct CDR3 sequences, 93% of them singletons. The specimen sequenced was CD8+ T cells from PBMCs. This sequence originates from a human donor with Susac syndrome. V gene TRBV5-1 combines with J gene TRBJ2-1, with 11 bases that match TRBD2. The CDR3 sequence: CASSLVGTSGNNEQFF. The DNA of the CDR3 is TGCGCCAGCAGCTTGGTCGGGACTAGCGGTAACAATGAGCAGTTCTTC. Full variable domain (outside the CDR3, taken from reference TRBV5-1 and TRBJ2-1): KAGVTQTPRYLIKTRGQQVTLSCSPISGHRSVSWYQQTPGQGLQFLFEYFSETQRNKGNFPGRFSGRQFSNSRSEMNVSTLELGDSALYLCASSLVGTSGNNEQFFGPGTRLTVL.